This paragraph reports one T cell receptor (beta chain). Antigen unknown. The source of the sample is a study of persistence of HIV-infected CD4 T cells. Study overall: Suppressive ART had lasted a median of roughly eight years. The study's findings and limits: Within sorted populations, more oligoclonal TCRs accompanied more oligoclonal proviruses.

The libraries were made with immunoSEQ version 4 in survey mode. Genomic DNA was diluted to roughly 9.4 ng/uL, up to roughly 1 ug per sample. This table comes from immunoSEQ multiplex PCR, and its TCRdb copy is limited to in-frame clones, with some not included. The sample contains 40,000 to 45,000 clones, more than 80% of which appear only once. Cells were stimulated nonspecifically with anti-CD3/anti-CD28 magnetic beads. Responding CD4+ T cells were sorted by upregulation of both CD40 ligand and CD69. Anti-CD28/CD49d costimulation, CD40-blocking antibody and enfuvirtide were given to CD8-depleted PBMCs for 15 to 20 hours. The TCR originated in an adult man with HIV who was CMV-seropositive. The specimen comprised CD4+ T cells sorted from PBMCs after approximately 19-hour stimulation, sampled from a patient who received antiretroviral therapy.

The CDR3 loop reads CASSLFSGDRGFGTNEKLFF. The CDR3 region has the DNA TGTGCCAGCAGTTTATTTTCGGGGGACAGGGGGTTCGGTACTAATGAAAAACTGTTTTTT. This rearrangement joins TRBV28 to TRBJ1-4; 11 bases are shared with TRBD1. Trimming at V came to 1 base and at J to 2 bases, leaving 12 bases not matched to a gene. Germline CDR1 is MDHEN and CDR2 is SYDVKM. This CDR3 is 20 amino acids long.